The TCR beta chain under discussion was sequenced for a study of blood T cell repertoires in COVID-19. Across the study: Samples of COVID-19 (acute and convalescent) were obtained from the United States, Italy and Spain.

This clone came up a few times. CDR3 length: 14 amino acids. Trimming removed 4 bases from V and 4 bases from J; junction bases left unmatched: 4. CDR1 and CDR2 (germline): SGHNT, YENEEA. The data were produced by immunoSEQ multiplex PCR, yet TCRdb's version contains in-frame clones alone and is incomplete. Of fewer than 250,000 clones in the sample, 70% to 85% are singletons; the top ten hold around 1.8%. This chain uses TRBV11-3 with TRBJ1-2; TRBD1 agrees at 9 bases. The clonotype comes from a man aged 55 to 69 who had recovered from COVID-19. Sequencing was carried out using PBMCs or T cells enriched from blood (not recorded which). CDR3 coding DNA: TGTGCCAGCAGCTCACAGGGGGCCATCTATGGCTACACCTTC. Its protein product is CASSSQGAIYGYTF.